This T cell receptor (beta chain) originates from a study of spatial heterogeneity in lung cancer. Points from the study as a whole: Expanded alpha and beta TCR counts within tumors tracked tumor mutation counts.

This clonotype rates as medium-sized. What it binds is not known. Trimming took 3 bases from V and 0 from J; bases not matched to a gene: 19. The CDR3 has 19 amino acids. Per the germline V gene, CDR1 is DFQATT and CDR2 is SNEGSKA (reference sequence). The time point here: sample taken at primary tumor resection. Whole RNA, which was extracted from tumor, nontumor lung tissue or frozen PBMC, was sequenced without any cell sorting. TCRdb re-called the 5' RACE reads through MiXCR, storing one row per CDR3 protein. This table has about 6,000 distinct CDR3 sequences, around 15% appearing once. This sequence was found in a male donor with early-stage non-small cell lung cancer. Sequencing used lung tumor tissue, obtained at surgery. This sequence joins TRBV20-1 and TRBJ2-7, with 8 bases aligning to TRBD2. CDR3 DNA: TGCAGTGCTAGTCCTGGGGGGGTCGGAGCGGGAGTCCGCTCCTACGAGCAGTACTTC. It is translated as CSASPGGVGAGVRSYEQYF.